Reported below is one T cell receptor beta chain. The data derive from a study of response to subunit inactivated influenza vaccine. TCRdb re-called the RT-PCR reads with MiXCR, one entry per CDR3 protein. The table shows 550,000 to 800,000 distinct CDR3 sequences, with approximately 15% occurring only once. The V end lost 6 bases, the J end lost 6 bases, and 24 bases lay between the germline ends. Germline V gene sequence: CDR1 MNHEY, CDR2 SMNVEV (reference sequence). CDR3 size: 16 residues. The V and J genes are TRBV27 and TRBJ2-7; weak D call: TRBD1 (9 bases). This clonotype was sampled from a man in his fifties who received an inactivated influenza vaccine. The sample was PBMCs from blood, taken around 14 days before vaccination. The CDR3 DNA reads as TGTGCCAGCAGCCTAACGGGGGGGACAGGGTTTGGCGAGCAGTACTTC. This translates into CASSLTGGTGFGEQYF.